This TCR beta chain was sequenced for a study of Graves' ophthalmopathy and Graves' hyperthyroidism. Clinicians made diagnoses from clinical symptoms, serum thyroxine, TRAb, thyroid ultrasound and orbital computed tomography. As the starting material, around 9.1 ml of fresh peripheral blood yielded the PBMCs. CDR3 regions of TCR beta were amplified from RNA transcripts. First-round RT-PCR relied on HTBI primers, and a second-round multiplex PCR came next. In TCRdb, the multiplex PCR reads were re-called with MiXCR into one record per CDR3 protein. The sample lists about 620,000 distinct CDR3 sequences, about a fifth seen once, with approximately 7.7% in the top ten. The sequencing sample was made of peripheral blood. The receptor comes from a woman between 18 and 29 years old with stable Graves' hyperthyroidism. Some clones in this sample may be carry-over from other donors' samples.

CDR3: CASSYSSIQETQYF. For the CDR3, the DNA is TGTGCCAGCAGTTACTCGAGTATTCAAGAGACCCAGTACTTC. The chain has TRBV6-5 and TRBJ2-5, with D hard to call. This CDR3 comprises 14 residues. Trimming removed 0 bases at V and 2 bases at J, with 7 bases between. Germline CDR1 reads MNHEY; CDR2 reads SVGAGI.